This TCR beta chain was sequenced during a study of cytomegalovirus exposure and HLA in healthy donors. There are a few counts of this clone. Its antigen remains unknown. Researchers ran the PCR with 60 Vbeta and 13 Jbeta primers. Generated by immunoSEQ multiplex PCR, the TCRdb table keeps only in-frame clones and is missing some. The sample yields 150,000 to 200,000 clones, around 79% seen once. V lost 3 bases and J lost 6, with 12 bases in between. Germline CDR1 MNHNS, CDR2 SASEGT. The CDR3 spans 15 residues. Overall study findings and caveats: The study listed under 200 cytomegalovirus-associated TCR beta chains. A prior analysis recorded that most TCR beta V segments were productive about 90% or about 30% of the time.

The clonotype was recovered from a middle-aged woman in good health and CMV-seropositive. The sample taken for sequencing was PBMCs. The chain joins TRBV6-1 to TRBJ1-6; D is unresolved. The CDR3 nucleotides read TGTGCCAGCAGTGATCGGCCAGGATCTAATTCACCCCTCCACTTT. Translation gives CASSDRPGSNSPLHF.